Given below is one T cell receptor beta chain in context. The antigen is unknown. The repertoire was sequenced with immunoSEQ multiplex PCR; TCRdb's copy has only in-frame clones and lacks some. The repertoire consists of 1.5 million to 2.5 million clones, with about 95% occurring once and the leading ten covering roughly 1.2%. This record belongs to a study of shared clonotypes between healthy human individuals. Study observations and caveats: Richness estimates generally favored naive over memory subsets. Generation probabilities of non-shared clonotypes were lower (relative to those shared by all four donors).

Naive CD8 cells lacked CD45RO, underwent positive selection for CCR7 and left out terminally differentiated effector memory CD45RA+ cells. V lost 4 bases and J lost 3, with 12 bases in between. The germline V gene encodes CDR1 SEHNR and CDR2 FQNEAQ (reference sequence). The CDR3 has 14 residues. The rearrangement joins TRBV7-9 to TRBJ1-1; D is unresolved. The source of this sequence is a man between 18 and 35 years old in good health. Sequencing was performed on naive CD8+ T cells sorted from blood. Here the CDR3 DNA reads TGTGCCAGCAGCTATTCGGAGGGTTACACTGAAGCTTTCTTT. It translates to CASSYSEGYTEAFF.